This TCR beta chain is from a study of cytomegalovirus exposure and HLA in healthy donors. Study background: Out of 150 million to 200 million T cells, an earlier analysis found 117 million unique TCR beta sequences in total. Broader study findings: In a later analysis, compared with equally common non-associated chains, HLA-associated beta chains were more expanded.

With V trimmed by 3 bases and J by 5 bases, 4 bases remained unmatched. Germline CDR1 SGHTA, CDR2 FQGTGA. The CDR3 consists of 17 residues. 60 Vbeta and 13 Jbeta primers were used in PCR. Sequencing used immunoSEQ multiplex PCR; TCRdb keeps in-frame clones, though not all of them. The table shows about 180,000 clones, with about 81% occurring only once. In this sample, this clone turned up once. As yet, its antigen is unknown. Sequencing used PBMCs. The receptor comes from a man in his forties in good health and CMV-seronegative. The rearrangement joins TRBV7-3 to TRBJ2-1; TRBD2 aligns across 16 bases. The CDR3 bases are TGTGCCAGCAGCTTGGCTGGGACTAGCGGGAGGGACAATGAGCAGTTCTTC. The encoded protein is CASSLAGTSGRDNEQFF.